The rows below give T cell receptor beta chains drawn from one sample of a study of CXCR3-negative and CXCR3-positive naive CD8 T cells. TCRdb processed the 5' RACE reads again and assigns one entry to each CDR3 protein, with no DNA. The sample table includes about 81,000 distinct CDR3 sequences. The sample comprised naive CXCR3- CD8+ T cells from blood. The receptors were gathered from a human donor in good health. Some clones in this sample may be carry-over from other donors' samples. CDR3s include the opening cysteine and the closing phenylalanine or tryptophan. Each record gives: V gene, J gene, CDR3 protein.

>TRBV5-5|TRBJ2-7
CASSVTYEQYF
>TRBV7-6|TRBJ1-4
CASSPTAATNEKLFF
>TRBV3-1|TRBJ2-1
CASSQEPATSSYNEQFF
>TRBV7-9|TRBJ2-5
CASSLTLQGDIQYF
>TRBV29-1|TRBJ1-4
CSVTGTPEGEKLFF
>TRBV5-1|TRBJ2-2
CASSLVGAAGELFF
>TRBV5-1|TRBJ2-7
CASSWDRYYEQYF
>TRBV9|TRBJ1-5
CASSVGIDQPQHF
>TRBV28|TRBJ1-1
CASSFGSDGTEAFF
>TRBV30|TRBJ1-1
CAWSVSGGTEAFF
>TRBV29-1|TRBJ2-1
CSDGLAGGHEQFF
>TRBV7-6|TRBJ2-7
CASSPGPRRGYEQYF
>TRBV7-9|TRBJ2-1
CASSLASGPADEQFF
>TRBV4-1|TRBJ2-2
CASSQDGGRTGELFF
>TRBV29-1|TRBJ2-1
CSVEDSGNEQFF
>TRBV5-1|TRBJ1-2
CASSGNRDVYGYTF
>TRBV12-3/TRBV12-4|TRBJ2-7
CASSPGQAQNQYEQYF
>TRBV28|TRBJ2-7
CASTMTGDEQYF
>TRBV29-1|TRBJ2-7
CSVGVGTYEQYF
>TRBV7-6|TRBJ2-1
CASSSWGNEQFF
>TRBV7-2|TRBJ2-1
CASSLAGGRNEQFF
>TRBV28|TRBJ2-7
CASSSGQGQLYEQYF
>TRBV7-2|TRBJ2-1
CASSLGGGWDNEQFF
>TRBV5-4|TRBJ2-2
CASSLQTGELFF
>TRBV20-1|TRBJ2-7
CSAKQAGLNSYEQYF
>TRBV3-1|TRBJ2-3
CASSQELDTQYF
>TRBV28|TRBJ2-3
CASSLRGANTDTQYF
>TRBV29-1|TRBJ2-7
CSVRLAGRFDYEQYF
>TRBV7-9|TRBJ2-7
CASRRGAYEQYF
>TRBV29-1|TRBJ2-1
CSVEGTSDTYNEQFF
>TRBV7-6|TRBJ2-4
CASSLGGEGFLYF
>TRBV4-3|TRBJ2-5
CASSPGQAILFETQYF
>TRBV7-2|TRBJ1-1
CASSLRSVVNLNTEAFF
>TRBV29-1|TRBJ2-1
CSVEAGQIYNEQFF
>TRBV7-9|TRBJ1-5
CASSPGDQPQHF
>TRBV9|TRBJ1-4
CASSVGDLSDEKLFF
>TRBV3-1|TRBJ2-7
CASSQDTGLLTYEQYF
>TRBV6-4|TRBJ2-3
CASSDSTGGPDTQYF
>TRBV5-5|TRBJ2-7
CASSFALPNVYEQYF
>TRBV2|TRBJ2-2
CAAAVAAGELFF
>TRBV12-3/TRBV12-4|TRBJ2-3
CASSLIWRGPTDTQYF
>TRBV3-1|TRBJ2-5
CASSQEGRVQETQYF
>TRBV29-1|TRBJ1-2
CSAGHPGDTGYGYTF
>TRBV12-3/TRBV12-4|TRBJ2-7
CASSLGADEQYF
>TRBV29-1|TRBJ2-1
CSVEREDVDEQFF
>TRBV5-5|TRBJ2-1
CASSSPNRGRWDEQFF
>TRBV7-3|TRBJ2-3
CASSPPGGTDTQYF